This TCR beta chain was captured by sequencing in a study of multiple sclerosis patients with progressive multifocal leukoencephalopathy. Regarding the study as a whole: Expanded clones at PML onset predated and persisted through natalizumab therapy.

The assay was immunoSEQ multiplex PCR, and TCRdb's table has in-frame clones only and misses some. The table lists some 30,000 clones, around nine tenths of them singletons, with over 1.3% in the top ten. Time point noted: before natalizumab initiation. This clone has only one observation. Its target is not known. The germline V gene encodes CDR1 SEHNR and CDR2 FQNEAQ (reference sequence). The CDR3 runs to 15 residues. Trimming took off 4 bases at V and 0 bases at J, with 10 bases between the two ends. Sequencing was carried out using PBMCs. The chain couples TRBV7-9 to TRBJ2-1; possibly TRBD1 for D (5 bases). The sequence came from a human donor with multiple sclerosis. CDR3 DNA sequence: TGTGCCAGCAGCTCTGACAGACGCTCCTACAATGAGCAGTTCTTC. Translation: CASSSDRRSYNEQFF. The full variable domain, completed using reference TRBV7-9 and TRBJ2-1, is DTGVSQNPRHKITKRGQNVTFRCDPISEHNRLYWYRQTLGQGPEFLTYFQNEAQLEKSRLLSDRFSAERPKGSFSTLEIQRTEQGDSAMYLCASSSDRRSYNEQFFGPGTRLTVL.